Below, 29 T cell receptor beta chains from the same sample are listed, as sequenced in a study of T-cell memory formation after mild COVID-19. Using its own MiXCR run on the 5' RACE reads, TCRdb lists one record per CDR3 protein. Altogether roughly 160,000 distinct CDR3 sequences are present, roughly 13% being singletons, with the ten largest covering roughly 3.4%. Sequenced sample: PBMCs or a T cell subset sorted from them (not recorded which). The receptors stem from a man aged 18 to 30 who had mild COVID-19 (a few samples of this study predate the infection). Cell type and time point are not known.

The J gene is TRBJ2-1, the V gene TRBV2; 8 nucleotides align to TRBD2. J lost 3 bases, V lost 2 bases, and 6 bases had no gene match. Germline values: CDR1 SNHLY, CDR2 FYNNEI. There are 16 residues in the CDR3. Here the CDR3 reads CASSETGGGHYNEQFF. The CDR3 nucleotides are TGTGCCAGCAGTGAAACGGGCGGGGGGCACTACAATGAGCAGTTCTTC.

This clonotype was counted a few times. The rearrangement joins TRBV5-6 to TRBJ2-7; TRBD1 matches 9 bases. Germline loops: CDR1 SGHDT, CDR2 YYEEEE. Germline trimming cut 3 bases from V and 5 bases from J; bases unmatched to any gene: 6. This CDR3 has 14 residues. The CDR3 loop is CASSSGTGRNEQYV. The CDR3 DNA sequence: TGTGCCAGCAGCTCCGGGACAGGGAGAAACGAGCAGTACGTC.

V gene TRBV20-1 combines with J gene TRBJ1-1; D uncertain. V gave up 0 bases and J gave up 2 bases, with 13 bases separating them. Looked up from germline, CDR1 is DFQATT and CDR2 is SNEGSKA (reference sequence). The CDR3 has 15 amino acids. The DNA for the CDR3 is TGCAGTGCTAGAGATCTCGGATTGGGCAACACTGAAGCTTTCTTT. Its protein is CSARDLGLGNTEAFF.

V gene TRBV27 combines with J gene TRBJ1-1, with D possibly TRBD1 on 6 matching bases. Germline loops: CDR1 MNHEY, CDR2 SMNVEV (reference sequence). CDR3 length: 16 amino acids. With 5 bases removed from V and 0 bases from J, the gap between germline ends came to 16 bases. The CDR3 DNA reads as TGTGCCAGCAGTCTATGGGGTGGGGGCCTGAACACTGAAGCTTTCTTT. Translation: CASSLWGGGLNTEAFF.

This chain joins TRBV5-1 and TRBJ1-2; 9 bases agree with TRBD1. The CDR3 totals 13 residues. Germline V gene lookup returns CDR1 SGHRS and CDR2 YFSETQ. The ends lost 0 bases at V and 6 bases at J; junction bases unmatched: 0. CDR3 in amino acids: CASSLDRGHGYTF. In DNA form, the CDR3 reads TGCGCCAGCAGCTTGGACAGGGGGCATGGCTACACCTTC.

This chain connects TRBV21-1 to TRBJ1-1; the DNA was not compared with TRBD1, the D call given in the table. TRBV21-1 is noted as a pseudogene. CDR3 size: 18 residues. The CDR3 region has the DNA TGTGCCAGCAGCAAACAGCCGCGGGACCACATCTCGGGCACTGAAGCTTTCTTT. This translates into CASSKQPRDHISGTEAFF.

About this clonotype itself: One end of the junction does not line up with germline, which may come from a read error. The chain recombines TRBV28 with TRBJ1-2; TRBD1 matches at 7 bases. The CDR3 is made up of 14 amino acids. From germline, CDR1 is MDHEN and CDR2 SYDVKM. The CDR3 DNA is TGTGTCAGCACCTACACAGGGGTGGACTATGGCTACACCTTC. Encoded protein: CVSTYTGVDYGYTF.

This clonotype has more than one count but fewer than ten. The gene calls are TRBV5-1 and TRBJ2-2; 7 nucleotides match TRBD1. Losses at the gene ends were 0 bases for V and 1 base for J; bases not matched to a gene: 9. There are 18 residues in the CDR3. Germline CDR1 is SGHRS and CDR2 is YFSETQ. As DNA, the CDR3 is TGCGCCAGCAGCTTGGGAACAGGGGCAATAGTGAACACCGGGGAGCTGTTTTTT. The encoded protein is CASSLGTGAIVNTGELFF.

The chain uses TRBV5-1 and TRBJ1-2; 11 bases are shared with TRBD1. The CDR3 runs to 14 residues. V gave up 4 bases and J gave up 3 bases; unmatched junction bases: 2. Germline CDR1 is SGHRS and CDR2 is YFSETQ. The DNA of the CDR3 is TGCGCCAGCAGCGCGGGACAGGGGGACTATGGCTACACCTTC. This codes for CASSAGQGDYGYTF.

The rearrangement joins TRBV5-4 to TRBJ2-3; the match to TRBD2 covers 10 bases. This CDR3 contains 17 residues. Germline V lookup: CDR1 SGHNT, CDR2 YYREEE (reference sequence). V trimming: 1 base; J trimming: 0 bases; junction bases outside the gene matches: 5. The CDR3 loop is CASSLRLAGASTDTQYF. DNA of the CDR3: TGTGCCAGCAGCTTGAGGCTAGCGGGGGCCAGCACAGATACGCAGTATTTT.

The chain is built from TRBV3-1 and TRBJ2-4; D remains ambiguous. Looked up from germline, CDR1 is LGHDT and CDR2 is YNNKEL (reference sequence). The CDR3 consists of 13 residues. Trimming took off 5 bases at V and 8 bases at J, with 13 bases between the two ends. CDR3 DNA: TGTGCCAGCAGCTTACGGTCCCCTGACATTCAGTACTTC. It translates to CASSLRSPDIQYF.

The table lists this clonotype with a few counts. The rearrangement uses TRBV25-1 and TRBJ2-5; possibly TRBD2 for D (7 bases). This CDR3 has 13 amino acids. Between the trimmed V and J ends, which lost 8 bases and 5 bases, there was a span of 15 bases. The V gene's germline CDR1 is MGHDK and CDR2 SYGVNS. The CDR3 loop is CASRGAAPETQYF. CDR3 nucleotide sequence: TGTGCCAGCCGGGGGGCGGCCCCGGAGACCCAGTACTTC.

The chain has TRBV12-3 or TRBV12-4 and TRBJ1-2; D gene ambiguous. Trimming shortened V by 3 bases and J by 7 bases, and 12 bases separated the two germline ends. This CDR3 comprises 13 residues. CDR3 residues: CASSFKGIPGYTF. The CDR3 DNA follows: TGTGCCAGCAGTTTTAAGGGTATACCTGGCTACACCTTC.

V and J are TRBV6-5 and TRBJ2-7; 11 positions agree with TRBD1. The V segment lost 4 bases and the J segment 6 bases; nucleotides outside the gene matches: 8. The CDR3 totals 15 residues. Germline CDR1 and CDR2: MNHEY and SVGAGI. The chain's CDR3 is CASSSPGQGGGEQYF. The CDR3 coding sequence is TGTGCCAGCAGTTCCCCGGGACAGGGGGGTGGCGAGCAGTACTTC.

This clonotype was picked up a small number of times. The chain couples TRBV20-1 to TRBJ1-5; TRBD1 agrees at 8 bases. CDR1 is DFQATT, CDR2 SNEGSKA, per germline (reference sequence). The CDR3 is 18 residues long. V trimming: 6 bases; J trimming: 2 bases; junction bases outside the gene matches: 18. CDR3 sequence: CSALSLSGGTSRNQPQHF. The CDR3, as DNA: TGCAGTGCCCTGAGTTTGTCAGGGGGCACGAGCCGCAATCAGCCCCAGCATTTT.

J is TRBJ2-5 and V is TRBV30, with D tentatively TRBD2 (6 bases). Trimming removed 4 bases from V and 2 bases from J, with 14 bases in between. Germline values: CDR1 GTSNPN, CDR2 SVGIG (reference sequence). The CDR3 has 14 residues. CDR3 sequence (DNA): TGTGCCTGGAACTTTGGAGGGCAGCAAGAGACCCAGTACTTC. It is translated as CAWNFGGQQETQYF.

This clonotype was counted between two and nine times. V usage is TRBV6-5 and J usage is TRBJ1-3; 9 positions match TRBD1. V was clipped by 5 bases and J by 4 bases; unmatched bases: 6. The CDR3 loop spans 15 amino acids. The germline CDR1 and CDR2 sequences are MNHEY and SVGAGI. The CDR3 spells CASSTGGTWGNTIYF. The CDR3 DNA sequence: TGTGCCAGCAGTACAGGGGGCACTTGGGGAAACACCATATATTTT.

This clonotype has only a few counts. J is TRBJ1-4 and V is TRBV12-3 or TRBV12-4; D ambiguous. Trimming pared 3 bases from V and 0 bases from J, leaving 14 bases between. This CDR3 is built from 17 residues. DNA of the CDR3: TGTGCCAGCAGTTTCCTGATAGAGCCTGCAACTAATGAAAAACTGTTTTTT. Protein product: CASSFLIEPATNEKLFF.

This clonotype occurred a few times. The junction departs from the called germline gene at one end, perhaps through a read error. The J gene is TRBJ1-1, the V gene TRBV18; a possible D gene is TRBD1 (5 bases). CDR1 KGHSH and CDR2 LQKENI come from the germline V gene. The CDR3 extends over 15 amino acids. DNA of the CDR3: TGTGCAAGCTCACCACTTCAAGGACAGAACACTGAAGCTTTCTTT. Translation: CASSPLQGQNTEAFF.

Concerning this clonotype: One end of the junction does not line up with germline, which may come from a read error. This chain links TRBV20-1 with TRBJ1-4; D remains unclear. Germline CDR1 is DFQATT and CDR2 is SNEGSKA (reference sequence). CDR3 size: 10 residues. For the CDR3, the DNA is TGCAGTGCTCATAGCCGGCGGGAGGTTTTT. Protein: CSAHSRREVF.

This clonotype was seen a few times. The junction departs from the called germline gene at one end, perhaps through a read error. The rearrangement links TRBV15 to TRBJ2-6; a possible D gene is TRBD1 (5 bases). From germline, CDR1 is LNHNV and CDR2 YYDKDF (reference sequence). The CDR3 is 13 amino acids. CDR3 in amino acids: CATSSTGAKVLTF. CDR3 sequence (DNA): TGTGCCACCAGCAGCACTGGGGCCAAAGTCCTGACTTTC.

Relative to its sample, this clonotype is medium-sized (0.01 to 0.1%). This chain joins TRBV18 and TRBJ2-5; no clear D gene. The CDR3 is 11 residues long. Trimming removed 8 bases from V and 5 bases from J, with 9 bases in between. Germline V gene lookup returns CDR1 KGHSH and CDR2 LQKENI. The CDR3 is CASSPQETQYF. The CDR3, as DNA: TGTGCCAGCAGCCCTCAGGAGACCCAGTACTTC.

This clonotype was found a few times. The rearrangement uses TRBV12-3 or TRBV12-4 and TRBJ1-6; TRBD1 agrees at 7 bases. J lost 7 bases, V lost 5 bases, and 8 bases had no gene match. The length of the CDR3 is 15 residues. The CDR3 bases are TGTGCCAGCAGTATACAGGGGTTGAGGAATTCACCCCTCCACTTT. Translated, it gives CASSIQGLRNSPLHF.

As DNA, the CDR3 is TGTGCCAGCAGTTACTCCGTCGATAGCTGGGGGGCTCTTGCCTACGAGCAGTACTTC. It yields the protein CASSYSVDSWGALAYEQYF. The genes are TRBV6-5 and TRBJ2-7; either TRBD1 or TRBD2 may fit D (6 bases each). CDR3 length: 19 residues. Looked up from germline, CDR1 is MNHEY and CDR2 is SVGAGI. Between the trimmed V and J ends, which lost 0 bases and 2 bases, there was a span of 23 bases.

This clonotype has just a few counts. V is TRBV5-1 and J is TRBJ2-1; no firm D call. CDR1 is SGHRS and CDR2 is YFSETQ in the germline V gene. The CDR3 spans 16 residues. Trimming removed 2 bases from V and 2 bases from J, with 14 bases in between. The CDR3 nucleotides read TGCGCCAGCAGCTTTACGGTCGATCCAACCTACAATGAGCAGTTCTTC. Amino acids: CASSFTVDPTYNEQFF.

The rearrangement joins TRBV7-9 to TRBJ2-1, with D possibly TRBD1 on 6 matching bases. The V gene lost 7 bases and the J gene lost 9 bases, with 19 bases spanning the gap. CDR3 length equals 14 residues. From germline, CDR1 is SEHNR and CDR2 FQNEAQ (reference sequence). The CDR3 loop reads CASIGTPSFSEQFF. The CDR3, as DNA: TGTGCCAGCATAGGGACACCCTCTTTTAGTGAGCAGTTCTTC. Full variable domain (outside the CDR3, taken from reference TRBV7-9 and TRBJ2-1): DTGVSQNPRHKITKRGQNVTFRCDPISEHNRLYWYRQTLGQGPEFLTYFQNEAQLEKSRLLSDRFSAERPKGSFSTLEIQRTEQGDSAMYLCASIGTPSFSEQFFGPGTRLTVL.

V gene TRBV28 combines with J gene TRBJ2-7, with 8 bases lining up with TRBD2. Germline V gene lookup returns CDR1 MDHEN and CDR2 SYDVKM. V gave up 10 bases and J gave up 2 bases; unmatched junction bases: 10. The CDR3 is 14 amino acids. CDR3 nucleotide sequence: TGTGCCACCCCCCGAGTCGGGAGGGCCTACGAGCAGTACGTC. Its protein is CATPRVGRAYEQYV.

In this sample, this clonotype turned up a few times. The chain couples TRBV19 to TRBJ1-2; D not resolved. V lost 2 bases, J lost 4 bases, and 11 bases lay in between. The CDR3 consists of 14 residues. The germline CDR1 and CDR2 sequences are LNHDA and SQIVND (reference sequence). CDR3 in DNA: TGTGCCAGTAGTATATCGGCACCTGGCTATGGCTACACCTTC. Encoded protein: CASSISAPGYGYTF.

This clonotype was seen many times. CDR3 nucleotide sequence: TGTGCCAGCCGGGACACTCTCAGGGGCGGGGAGCTGTTTTTT. Its translation is CASRDTLRGGELFF. The V gene is TRBV7-6, the J gene TRBJ2-2; a possible D gene is TRBD1 (6 bases). Trimming pared 8 bases from V and 7 bases from J, leaving 17 bases between. The CDR3 length is 14 residues. Germline CDR1 reads SGHVS; CDR2 reads FNYEAQ.